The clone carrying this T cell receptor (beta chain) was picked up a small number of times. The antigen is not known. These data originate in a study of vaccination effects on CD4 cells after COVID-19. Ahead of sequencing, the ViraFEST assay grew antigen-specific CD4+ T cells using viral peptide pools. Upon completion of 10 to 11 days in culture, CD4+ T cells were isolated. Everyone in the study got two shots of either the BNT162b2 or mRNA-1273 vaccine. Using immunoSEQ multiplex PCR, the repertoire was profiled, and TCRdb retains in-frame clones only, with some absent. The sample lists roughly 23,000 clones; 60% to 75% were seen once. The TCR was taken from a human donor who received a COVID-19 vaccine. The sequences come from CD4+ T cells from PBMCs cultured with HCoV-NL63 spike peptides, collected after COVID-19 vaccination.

The DNA of the CDR3 is TGCGCCAGCAGCCGGGACAGTGAAGCTTTCTTT. It encodes CASSRDSEAFF. The V call is TRBV4-1, the J call TRBJ1-1; 7 nucleotides match TRBD1. This CDR3 is 11 amino acids long. The germline CDR1 and CDR2 sequences are MGHRA and YSYEKL. V was pared by 4 bases and J by 7 bases, with 0 bases of the junction left unmatched.